The 23 T cell receptor beta chains in this list originate from one sample, sequenced in a study of control samples from healthy donors and cancer patients. TCRdb's copy holds only in-frame clones and misses some; the assay was immunoSEQ multiplex PCR. Of 85,000 to 95,000 clones in the sample, roughly nine tenths were seen once. Sequencing used blood. The receptors originated from a woman aged 25 to 45 in good health.

The CDR3 DNA reads TGTGCCATGAGGGACAAAACCTACAATGAGCAGTTCTTC. This encodes CAMRDKTYNEQFF. The chain employs TRBV10-3 and TRBJ2-1, with a weak D call TRBD1 (6 bases). The CDR3 length is 13 residues. The germline gives CDR1 ENHRY, CDR2 SYGVKD. With 9 bases removed from V and 2 bases from J, the gap between germline ends came to 11 bases.

The chain employs TRBV6-5 and TRBJ2-5, with 9 bases aligning to TRBD2. The V gene's germline CDR1 is MNHEY and CDR2 SVGAGI. The V and J ends lost 3 bases and 5 bases, in that order; junction bases with no gene match: 10. The CDR3 is made up of 16 amino acids. DNA of the CDR3: TGTGCCAGCAGTTATCGGCGGGGGGGAGGTGTGGAGACCCAGTACTTC. This gives the protein CASSYRRGGGVETQYF.

The J gene is TRBJ2-5, the V gene TRBV4-1, with D possibly being TRBD2 (6 bases). Germline assignment: CDR1 MGHRA and CDR2 YSYEKL. The germline V and J ends were trimmed by 0 bases and 0 bases, with 17 bases remaining between them. The CDR3 sequence is 18 residues long. CDR3 bases: TGCGCCAGCAGCCAAGACCCCCCAGGGACTTACTACCAAGAGACCCAGTACTTC. It specifies CASSQDPPGTYYQETQYF.

This rearrangement joins TRBV7-9 to TRBJ2-3; D remains unclear. V was trimmed by 4 bases and J by 5 bases, leaving 4 bases between them. The germline gives CDR1 SEHNR, CDR2 FQNEAQ (reference sequence). This CDR3 contains 11 residues. CDR3 sequence: CASSYKDTQYF. The CDR3 region has the DNA TGTGCCAGCAGCTATAAAGATACGCAGTATTTT. The full variable domain, completed using reference TRBV7-9 and TRBJ2-3, is DTGVSQNPRHKITKRGQNVTFRCDPISEHNRLYWYRQTLGQGPEFLTYFQNEAQLEKSRLLSDRFSAERPKGSFSTLEIQRTEQGDSAMYLCASSYKDTQYFGPGTRLTVL.

The chain carries TRBV6-4 and TRBJ2-1; D unresolved. Germline CDR1 is MRHNA and CDR2 is SNTAGT. V lost 0 bases and J lost 7, with 7 bases in between. CDR3 size: 13 residues. This CDR3 is CASSDSGRNEQFF. Here the CDR3 DNA reads TGTGCCAGCAGTGACTCGGGCAGGAATGAGCAGTTCTTC.

The chain recombines TRBV7-9 with TRBJ2-5, with 9 bases identical to TRBD1. The V segment lost 3 bases and the J segment 5 bases; nucleotides outside the gene matches: 4. The CDR3 length is 14 residues. The V gene's germline CDR1 is SEHNR and CDR2 FQNEAQ (reference sequence). For the CDR3, the DNA is TGTGCCAGCAGCTTTGGGACAGGGCAGGAGACCCAGTACTTC. Amino acids: CASSFGTGQETQYF.

The J gene is TRBJ2-7, the V gene TRBV5-1; the D gene is possibly TRBD1 (5 bases). V lost 3 bases and J 0 bases, leaving 7 bases between the germline ends. CDR1 is SGHRS, CDR2 YFSETQ, per germline. The CDR3 covers 13 residues. CDR3 amino acids: CASSSDNSYEQYF. CDR3 coding DNA: TGCGCCAGCAGCTCGGACAACTCCTACGAGCAGTACTTC. Based on the CDR3 plus reference TRBV5-1 and TRBJ2-7, the full variable domain is KAGVTQTPRYLIKTRGQQVTLSCSPISGHRSVSWYQQTPGQGLQFLFEYFSETQRNKGNFPGRFSGRQFSNSRSEMNVSTLELGDSALYLCASSSDNSYEQYFGPGTRLTVT.

The rearrangement links TRBV5-6 to TRBJ1-1; no clear D gene. Germline CDR1 and CDR2: SGHDT and YYEEEE. The V and J ends lost 4 bases and 4 bases respectively, with 17 bases between them. This CDR3 region has 15 residues. CDR3 sequence: CASSLSVGLSTEAFF. CDR3 coding DNA: TGTGCCAGCAGCCTATCCGTGGGGTTGAGCACTGAAGCTTTCTTT.

The chain has TRBV3-1 (or the pseudogene TRBV3-2) and TRBJ2-5; D is unclear. Germline V gives CDR1 LGHDT, CDR2 YNNKEL (reference sequence). Trimming removed 4 bases from V and 5 bases from J, with 17 bases in between. This CDR3 has 15 amino acids. The CDR3 DNA sequence: TGTGCCAGCAGCCCAATGGCGGTCCTGGGTGAGACCCAGTACTTC. Amino acid sequence: CASSPMAVLGETQYF.

The chain joins TRBV3-1 (or the pseudogene TRBV3-2) to TRBJ1-2; D is uncertain. Germline loops: CDR1 LGHDT, CDR2 YNNKEL (reference sequence). There are 11 residues in the CDR3. V was cut by 1 base and J by 8 bases, with 5 bases left in between. CDR3 bases: TGTGCCAGCAGCCAAGGTGGCGGCTACACCTTC. It is translated as CASSQGGGYTF.

V and J are TRBV4-2 and TRBJ1-2; 7 nucleotides match TRBD1. Germline assignment: CDR1 LGHNA and CDR2 YNFKEQ. This CDR3 is built from 16 residues. Germline trimming cut 3 bases from V and 8 bases from J; bases unmatched to any gene: 15. CDR3 sequence (DNA): TGTGCCAGCAGCCAGGCGACAGGGTGGCGGGACACAGGCTACACCTTC. This sequence encodes CASSQATGWRDTGYTF.

J is TRBJ1-3 and V is TRBV18, with D possibly matching TRBD1 (5 bases). The ends were cut back, 5 bases at V and 0 bases at J, with 14 bases in the middle. The germline CDR1 and CDR2 sequences are KGHSH and LQKENI. The CDR3 loop spans 16 amino acids. The CDR3 reads CASSFGTPVSGNTIYF. The CDR3 nucleotides are TGTGCCAGCTCATTCGGGACGCCTGTCTCTGGAAACACCATATATTTT.

The chain couples TRBV19 to TRBJ1-1, with TRBD1 as a possible D gene (6 bases). The CDR3 has 14 residues. Germline V CDR1 and CDR2: LNHDA, SQIVND (reference sequence). The V end lost 0 bases, the J end lost 4 bases, and 9 bases lay between the germline ends. The CDR3: CASSIERGGTEAFF. DNA of the CDR3: TGTGCCAGTAGTATAGAGAGGGGGGGCACTGAAGCTTTCTTT.

In its sample, this clone was seen once. The chain uses TRBV6-5 and TRBJ2-1; D gene ambiguous. The germline V gene encodes CDR1 MNHEY and CDR2 SVGAGI. The V end lost 0 bases, the J end lost 5 bases, and 8 bases lay between the germline ends. The CDR3 extends over 14 amino acids. The DNA of the CDR3 is TGTGCCAGCAGTTACTCTAAGGCAAACAATGAGCAGTTCTTC. Its protein is CASSYSKANNEQFF.

This rearrangement joins TRBV6-4 to TRBJ1-1; no clear D. Germline V gene lookup returns CDR1 MRHNA and CDR2 SNTAGT. CDR3 size: 17 residues. Deletions cut 1 base from V and 4 bases from J, with 19 bases between. CDR3 in amino acids: CASSDLLKGELTTEAFF. Written as DNA, the CDR3 is TGTGCCAGCAGTGACTTGTTGAAGGGAGAGTTGACCACTGAAGCTTTCTTT.

The gene calls are TRBV25-1 and TRBJ1-1; D unresolved. The CDR3 has 15 residues. Germline CDR1 and CDR2: MGHDK and SYGVNS. Trimming left V 1 base short and J 5 bases short, with 14 bases between. The CDR3 DNA reads TGTGCCAGCAGTGAATCACGGGTGATAGAGACTGAAGCTTTCTTT. Amino acid sequence: CASSESRVIETEAFF. Drawing the rest from reference TRBV25-1 and TRBJ1-1, the complete variable domain is EADIYQTPRYLVIGTGKKITLECSQTMGHDKMYWYQQDPGMELHLIHYSYGVNSTEKGDLSSESTVSRIRTEHFPLTLESARPSHTSQYLCASSESRVIETEAFFGQGTRLTVV.

The chain couples TRBV6-6 to TRBJ2-1; 11 nucleotides line up with TRBD1. The CDR3 consists of 15 residues. V gave up 8 bases and J gave up 6 bases; unmatched junction bases: 9. The germline V gene encodes CDR1 MNHNY and CDR2 SVGAGI (reference sequence). Here the CDR3 reads CASDGTGTGGNEQFF. CDR3 in DNA: TGTGCCAGCGACGGGACCGGGACAGGGGGCAATGAGCAGTTCTTC.

About this clone itself: Just one base apart from a much larger clone, this may be a read error. The chain links TRBV7-3 to TRBJ2-3, with unresolved D. Looked up from germline, CDR1 is SGHTA and CDR2 is FQGTGA. The CDR3 totals 13 residues. The germline V and J ends were trimmed by 4 bases and 0 bases, with 5 bases remaining between them. CDR3 region: CASSSSSTDTQYF. The CDR3 DNA is TGTGCCAGCAGCTCCAGTAGCACAGATACGCAGTATTTT.

The J gene is TRBJ2-1, the V gene TRBV30, with a tentative D call TRBD2 (5 bases). V was cut by 0 bases and J by 10 bases, with 10 bases left in between. The germline gives CDR1 GTSNPN, CDR2 SVGIG (reference sequence). The CDR3 covers 12 residues. This CDR3 reads CAWSVRGNEQFF. CDR3 sequence (DNA): TGTGCCTGGAGTGTACGGGGAAACGAGCAGTTCTTC.

This clone appeared once. The V and J genes are TRBV27 and TRBJ1-5, with 7 nucleotides matching TRBD1. This CDR3 spans 15 amino acids. CDR1 MNHEY and CDR2 SMNVEV come from the germline V gene (reference sequence). Unmatched junction bases numbered 3, after V lost 1 base and J lost 3 bases. CDR3 nucleotides: TGTGCCAGCAGTTTATTGGGACAGACCAATCAGCCCCAGCATTTT. As protein: CASSLLGQTNQPQHF.

The chain employs TRBV6-4 and TRBJ1-2; no reliable D call. CDR3 size: 13 residues. Germline V lookup: CDR1 MRHNA, CDR2 SNTAGT. Trimming removed 2 bases at V and 7 bases at J, with 11 bases between. This chain's CDR3 is CASSDRGDTGYTF. For the CDR3, the DNA is TGTGCCAGCAGTGACCGGGGAGATACTGGCTACACCTTC.

This clone was observed a few times. The V gene is TRBV19, the J gene TRBJ1-5; perhaps TRBD1 as D (6 bases). Germline V gene sequence: CDR1 LNHDA, CDR2 SQIVND (reference sequence). V lost 2 bases, J lost 4 bases, and 6 bases lay in between. The length of the CDR3 is 13 residues. The CDR3 here is CASSIRGNQPQHF. The CDR3 DNA sequence: TGTGCCAGTAGTATAAGGGGGAATCAGCCCCAGCATTTT.

The chain couples TRBV27 to TRBJ1-5; 7 bases are shared with TRBD1. This CDR3 is 14 amino acids long. Germline CDR1 reads MNHEY; CDR2 reads SMNVEV (reference sequence). The J segment lost 3 bases and the V segment lost 6 bases, leaving 5 bases of the junction unmatched. The CDR3 sequence is CASRQQGNNQPQHF. CDR3 coding DNA: TGTGCCAGCAGACAACAGGGGAACAATCAGCCCCAGCATTTT.